These 22 T cell receptor beta chains share one sample of origin, sequenced in a study of T cell clonality in common variable immunodeficiency. Their antigens are not known. Study results and limitations: Reportedly, TCR beta sequences from common variable immunodeficiency showed fewer deletions and N-nucleotide insertions.

Assay used: immunoSEQ multiplex PCR; TCRdb lists only in-frame clones, some missing. Altogether some 9,700 clones were found in the sample, and no singletons occur. The sample was peripheral blood mononuclear cells. These receptors were taken from a human donor with common variable immunodeficiency.

This clone was counted many times. The read ends 3 residues early relative to the CDR3; the germline J gene fills the gap. The chain uses TRBV27 and TRBJ2-3; D gene uncertain. CDR1 is MNHEY, CDR2 SMNVEV, per germline (reference sequence). Trimming stripped 5 bases from V and 0 bases from J, with 9 bases between. The CDR3 loop spans 14 amino acids. CDR3 amino acids: CASSLLTSTDTQYF. The covered CDR3 bases are TGTGCCAGCAGTCTTCTCACTAGCACAGATACG.

This clone was seen many times. The CDR3 reads CSARDLSRSLYEQYF. Partial CDR3 DNA: TGCAGTGCTAGAGATTTGTCCAGGTCCCTCTACGAG. V gene TRBV20-1 combines with J gene TRBJ2-7, with D uncertain. Read data end 3 residues before the CDR3 end; the end is taken from the germline J gene. In germline, CDR1 is DFQATT, CDR2 SNEGSKA (reference sequence). The CDR3 is 15 amino acids. V lost 0 bases and J 3 bases, leaving 15 bases between the germline ends.

This clone qualifies as medium-sized (0.01 to 0.1%). CDR3: CASSTDASYEQYF. Partial CDR3 DNA: TGCGCCAGCAGTACAGACGCCTCCTACGAG. The chain joins TRBV5-1 to TRBJ2-7; D remains ambiguous. The read stops 3 residues short of the end of the CDR3; the missing end is completed from the germline J gene. The CDR3 sequence is 13 residues long. The V and J ends lost 5 bases and 0 bases respectively, with 9 bases between them. Per the germline V gene, CDR1 is SGHRS and CDR2 is YFSETQ.

This clone occurred many times. The read comes to an end 3 residues before the CDR3 does, leaving the germline J gene to fill in the end. The V call is TRBV20-1, the J call TRBJ1-1, with TRBD1 matching over 7 bases. The junction had 6 bases not matched to a gene; V was cut back by 7 bases and J by 1 base. Per germline, CDR1 DFQATT and CDR2 SNEGSKA (reference sequence). The length of the CDR3 is 13 residues. The CDR3 DNA, read in part, is TGCAGTGAGTCGGGACAGCGGAACACTGAA. The encoded protein is CSESGQRNTE. The whole CDR3 region reads CSESGQRNTEAFF.

This clone was observed many times. The read ends 3 residues before the CDR3 terminus; that terminus is restored from the germline J gene. The J gene is TRBJ1-4, the V gene TRBV19; possibly TRBD1 for D (5 bases). CDR1 and CDR2 (germline): LNHDA, SQIVND (reference sequence). Trimming stripped 4 bases from V and 0 bases from J, with 9 bases between. This CDR3 has 15 residues. This CDR3 reads CASSRGSATNEKLFF. Incomplete CDR3 DNA: TGTGCCAGTAGTAGGGGCAGTGCAACTAATGAAAAA.

This clone was recorded at least ten times. The sequenced fragment ends 3 residues before the CDR3 boundary, so the rest is inferred from the germline J gene. V and J are TRBV19 and TRBJ1-5, with TRBD1 identical over 7 bases. CDR1 and CDR2 (germline): LNHDA, SQIVND (reference sequence). The V and J ends lost 5 bases and 5 bases, in that order; junction bases with no gene match: 3. The CDR3 has 13 amino acids. The CDR3 region is CASSGQAHQPQHF. The part of the CDR3 DNA that was read is TGTGCCAGTAGTGGACAGGCCCATCAGCCC.

Relative to its sample, this clone is medium-sized. The CDR3 goes on 3 residues after the read ends, and that part is filled in from the germline J gene. The rearrangement uses TRBV18 and TRBJ2-2, with 8 bases lining up with TRBD1. Germline V gives CDR1 KGHSH, CDR2 LQKENI. The CDR3 loop spans 17 amino acids. J lost 5 bases, V lost 2 bases, and 10 bases had no gene match. This CDR3 is CASSPGQGGSLTGELFF. The sequenced part of the CDR3 DNA is TGTGCCAGCTCACCAGGACAGGGCGGCTCCCTAACCGGGGAG.

At least ten counts were recorded for this clone. The read ends 3 residues before the CDR3 terminus; that terminus is restored from the germline J gene. The chain employs TRBV12-3 or TRBV12-4 and TRBJ2-7; 7 bases fit TRBD2. This CDR3 contains 14 residues. Trimming cost V 2 bases and J 4 bases; bases outside gene matches: 5. The covered CDR3 bases are TGTGCCAGCAGTTTACGGGGGGTGGTGTACGAG. Protein product: CASSLRGVVYE. The full CDR3 is CASSLRGVVYEQYF.

This clone was seen repeatedly, ten times or more. The read terminates 3 residues before the CDR3 end, so the remaining end is supplied by the germline J gene. This chain joins TRBV20-1 and TRBJ2-1, with D tentatively TRBD1 (6 bases). CDR3 length: 14 residues. V was pared by 3 bases and J by 2 bases, with 11 bases between. The germline V gene has CDR1 DFQATT and CDR2 SNEGSKA (reference sequence). CDR3 DNA (partial): TGCAGTGCTAGGGACAGTGGCCCCTACAATGAG. Translated: CSARDSGPYNE. The whole CDR3 protein reads CSARDSGPYNEQFF.

In its sample, this clone was seen many times. The CDR3 extends 3 residues past the end of the read, so its final part is completed from the germline J gene. The rearrangement joins TRBV5-1 to TRBJ2-2, with a weak D call TRBD1 (5 bases). Trimming shortened V by 2 bases and J by 4 bases, and 6 bases separated the two germline ends. The CDR3 is 13 residues long. Germline V gives CDR1 SGHRS, CDR2 YFSETQ. The part of the CDR3 DNA that was read is TGCGCCAGCAGCTTCCAGGGCACCGGGGAG. It translates to CASSFQGTGE. The entire CDR3 reads CASSFQGTGELFF.

Sample share makes this clone medium-sized (0.01 to 0.1%). The CDR3 goes on 3 residues after the read ends, and that part is filled in from the germline J gene. The chain uses TRBV20-1 and TRBJ2-5; perhaps TRBD2 as D (5 bases). This CDR3 spans 14 amino acids. CDR1 and CDR2 from the germline V gene are DFQATT and SNEGSKA (reference sequence). V lost 5 bases and J lost 2, with 15 bases in between. Incomplete CDR3 DNA: TGCAGTGCTTTCTCGCTGGACTCACAAGAGACC. Amino acids: CSAFSLDSQET. The whole CDR3 sequence reads CSAFSLDSQETQYF.

This clone was recorded many times. The read halts 3 residues ahead of the CDR3 end, with the missing end drawn from the germline J gene. This chain connects TRBV7-2 to TRBJ1-4, with a tentative D call TRBD1 (5 bases). This CDR3 region has 14 residues. V gave up 4 bases and J gave up 5 bases, with 11 bases separating them. Germline assignment: CDR1 SGHTA and CDR2 FQGNSA. The CDR3 protein is CASSSRQLNEKLFF. Partial CDR3 DNA: TGTGCCAGCAGCTCCCGACAGCTAAATGAAAAA.

This clone was detected ten times or more. The read comes to an end 3 residues before the CDR3 does, leaving the germline J gene to fill in the end. The chain has TRBV5-1 and TRBJ2-5; D uncertain. Trimming removed 0 bases from V and 1 base from J, with 10 bases in between. The CDR3 extends over 15 amino acids. Germline V lookup: CDR1 SGHRS, CDR2 YFSETQ. CDR3: CASSLAWAAQETQYF. The sequenced part of the CDR3 DNA is TGCGCCAGCAGCTTGGCCTGGGCAGCCCAAGAGACC.

This clone has a count of ten or more. The sequence runs out 3 residues before the end of the CDR3; the remainder is reconstructed from the germline J gene. The chain uses TRBV6-2 or TRBV6-3 and TRBJ1-3; D gene ambiguous. The CDR3 has 15 amino acids. Germline loops: CDR1 MNHEY, CDR2 SVGEGT. V was pared by 6 bases and J by 0 bases, with 12 bases between. The chain's CDR3 is CASRIRLISGNTIYF. CDR3 DNA (partial): TGTGCCAGCAGGATAAGACTGATCTCTGGAAACACC.

This clone came up a few times. Coverage ceases 3 residues before the CDR3 finishes, and the germline J gene fills in the end. V is TRBV20-1 and J is TRBJ1-2, with a weak D call TRBD1 (6 bases). This CDR3 region has 15 residues. Trimming pared 5 bases from V and 3 bases from J, leaving 19 bases between. Germline V lookup: CDR1 DFQATT, CDR2 SNEGSKA (reference sequence). Here the CDR3 reads CSASTGGARDYGYTF. CDR3 bases read: TGCAGTGCTTCGACCGGGGGGGCTCGTGACTATGGC.

This clone was seen a few times. A far more abundant clone sits one base away, making this likely a read error. The CDR3 is cut off 3 residues early in the read; its end comes from the germline J gene. The gene calls are TRBV20-1 and TRBJ1-1; a weak D match, TRBD1 (5 bases). The V and J ends lost 0 bases and 1 base respectively, with 18 bases between them. Germline CDR1 and CDR2: DFQATT and SNEGSKA (reference sequence). The CDR3 sequence is 17 residues long. This CDR3 reads CSARDREGMGGNTEAFF. The part of the CDR3 DNA that was read is TGCAGTGCTAGAGACAGGGAGGGGATGGGGGGGAACACTGAA.

This clone was detected many times. Sequencing ends 3 residues short of the CDR3 end; the germline J gene provides the rest. J is TRBJ2-5 and V is TRBV20-1; 11 bases agree with TRBD2. The germline CDR1 and CDR2 sequences are DFQATT and SNEGSKA (reference sequence). J lost 4 bases, V lost 5 bases, and 6 bases had no gene match. The CDR3 spans 14 residues. CDR3 bases read: TGCAGTGCTCCGACTAGCGGGGCGGGAGAGACC. Translation gives CSAPTSGAGET. The entire CDR3 is CSAPTSGAGETQYF.

This clone was counted ten times or more. The read comes to an end 3 residues before the CDR3 does, leaving the germline J gene to fill in the end. The chain couples TRBV7-2 to TRBJ2-7; D is uncertain. The length of the CDR3 is 13 residues. Trimming stripped 2 bases from V and 4 bases from J, with 9 bases between. The germline V gene has CDR1 SGHTA and CDR2 FQGNSA. The CDR3 DNA, read in part, is TGTGCCAGCAGCTTATCACAAGGGTACGAG. This gives the protein CASSLSQGYE. The CDR3, in full, reads CASSLSQGYEQYF.

This clone was picked up many times. The read stops 3 residues short of the end of the CDR3; the missing end is completed from the germline J gene. V and J are TRBV2 and TRBJ1-4; perhaps TRBD1 as D (5 bases). The germline V gene has CDR1 SNHLY and CDR2 FYNNEI. The CDR3 sequence is 15 residues long. V dropped 8 bases and J dropped 0 bases, with 13 bases sitting between them. This CDR3 is CASELSTATNEKLFF. CDR3 bases read: TGTGCCAGCGAGCTTTCGACAGCAACTAATGAAAAA.

In its sample, this clone was seen many times. Read data end 3 residues before the CDR3 end; the end is taken from the germline J gene. This chain joins TRBV4-1 and TRBJ2-1, with 11 bases lining up with TRBD2. Germline trimming cut 0 bases from V and 8 bases from J; bases unmatched to any gene: 9. The CDR3 has 17 residues. Germline-derived CDR1 and CDR2 are MGHRA and YSYEKL. CDR3 residues: CASSQDLTSGSLDEQFF. The part of the CDR3 DNA that was read is TGCGCCAGCAGCCAAGACCTCACTAGCGGGAGTCTAGATGAG.

This clone is judged medium-sized. The CDR3 goes on 3 residues after the read ends, and that part is filled in from the germline J gene. The J gene is TRBJ2-2, the V gene TRBV5-1; 9 bases fit TRBD2. Germline V CDR1 and CDR2: SGHRS, YFSETQ. The ends lost 4 bases at V and 3 bases at J; junction bases unmatched: 4. This CDR3 is built from 15 residues. The DNA read from the CDR3 is TGCGCCAGCAGCCCAATAGCGGGAGACACCGGGGAG. Its protein is CASSPIAGDTGE. The entire CDR3 is CASSPIAGDTGELFF.

The table lists this clone with many counts. The read gets to within 3 residues of the CDR3 end, and the germline J gene fills in the rest. Other DNA sequences in the sample encode the same CDR3. The chain has TRBV30 and TRBJ2-7; 8 nucleotides match TRBD1. The ends lost 5 bases at V and 1 base at J; junction bases unmatched: 1. The CDR3 sequence is 12 residues long. CDR1 is GTSNPN, CDR2 SVGIG, per germline (reference sequence). CDR3 bases read: TGTGCCTGGGACAGGGGATCCTACGAG. This codes for CAWDRGSYE. The full CDR3 is CAWDRGSYEQYF.